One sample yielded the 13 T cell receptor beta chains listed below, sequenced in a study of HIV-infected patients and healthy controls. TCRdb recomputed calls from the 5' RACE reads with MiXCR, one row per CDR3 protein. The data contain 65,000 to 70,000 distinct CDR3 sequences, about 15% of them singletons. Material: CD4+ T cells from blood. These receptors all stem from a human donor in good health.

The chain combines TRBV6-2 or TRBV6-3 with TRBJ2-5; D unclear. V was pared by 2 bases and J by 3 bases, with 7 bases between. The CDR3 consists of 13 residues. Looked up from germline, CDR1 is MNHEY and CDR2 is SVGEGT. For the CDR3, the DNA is TGTGCCAGCAGTTACAGATCCAAAGAGACCCAGTACTTC. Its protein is CASSYRSKETQYF.

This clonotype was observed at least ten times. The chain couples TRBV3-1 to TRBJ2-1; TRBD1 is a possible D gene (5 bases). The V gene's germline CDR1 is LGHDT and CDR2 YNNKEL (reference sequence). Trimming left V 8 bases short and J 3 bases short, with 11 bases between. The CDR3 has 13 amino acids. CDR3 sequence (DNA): TGTGCCAGCTCCAGGACACACTACAATGAGCAGTTCTTC. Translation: CASSRTHYNEQFF.

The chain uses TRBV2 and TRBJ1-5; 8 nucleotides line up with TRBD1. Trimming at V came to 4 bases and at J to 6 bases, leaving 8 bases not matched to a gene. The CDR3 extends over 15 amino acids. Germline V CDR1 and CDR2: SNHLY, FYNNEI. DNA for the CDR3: TGTGCCAGCAGTGCCGTGACAGGGGCTGGTCAGCCCCAGCATTTT. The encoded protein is CASSAVTGAGQPQHF.

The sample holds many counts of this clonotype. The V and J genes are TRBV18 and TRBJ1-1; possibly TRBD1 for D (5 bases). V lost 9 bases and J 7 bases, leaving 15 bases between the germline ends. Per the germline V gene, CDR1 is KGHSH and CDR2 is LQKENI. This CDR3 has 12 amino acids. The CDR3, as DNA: TGTGCCAGTTCCAAACAGGCCTTTGAAGCTTTCTTT. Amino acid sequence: CASSKQAFEAFF.

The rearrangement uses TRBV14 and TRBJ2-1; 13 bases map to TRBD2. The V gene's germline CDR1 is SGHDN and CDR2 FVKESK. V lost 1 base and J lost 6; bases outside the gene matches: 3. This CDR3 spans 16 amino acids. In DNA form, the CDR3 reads TGTGCCAGCAGCCAAGCGGGACTAGCGGGGATCAATGAGCAGTTCTTC. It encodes CASSQAGLAGINEQFF.

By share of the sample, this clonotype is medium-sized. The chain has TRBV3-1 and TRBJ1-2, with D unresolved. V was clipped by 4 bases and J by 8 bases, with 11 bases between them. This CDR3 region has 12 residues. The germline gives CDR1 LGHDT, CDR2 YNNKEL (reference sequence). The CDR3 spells CASSLGPEGYTF. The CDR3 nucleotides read TGTGCCAGCAGCCTTGGACCCGAAGGCTACACCTTC.

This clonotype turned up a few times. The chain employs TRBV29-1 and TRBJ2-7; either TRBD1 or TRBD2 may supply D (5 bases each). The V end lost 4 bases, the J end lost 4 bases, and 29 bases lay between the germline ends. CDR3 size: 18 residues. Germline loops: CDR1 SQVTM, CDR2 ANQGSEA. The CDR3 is CSVAGFGDGTARWYEQYF. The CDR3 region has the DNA TGCAGCGTTGCTGGGTTTGGCGACGGGACGGCCCGGTGGTACGAGCAGTACTTC.

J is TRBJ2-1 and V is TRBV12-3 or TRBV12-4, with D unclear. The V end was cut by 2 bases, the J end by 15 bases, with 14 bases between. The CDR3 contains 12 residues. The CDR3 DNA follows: TGTGCCAGCAGTTTATTGGGGTTTCAGTGGTTCTTC. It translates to CASSLLGFQWFF.

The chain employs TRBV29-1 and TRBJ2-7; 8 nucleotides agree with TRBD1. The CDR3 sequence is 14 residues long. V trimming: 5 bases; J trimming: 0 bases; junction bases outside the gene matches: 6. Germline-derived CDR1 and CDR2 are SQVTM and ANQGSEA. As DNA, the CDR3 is TGCAGCGTTTCCGGGACAGGAGTCTCCTACGAGCAGTACTTC. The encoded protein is CSVSGTGVSYEQYF.

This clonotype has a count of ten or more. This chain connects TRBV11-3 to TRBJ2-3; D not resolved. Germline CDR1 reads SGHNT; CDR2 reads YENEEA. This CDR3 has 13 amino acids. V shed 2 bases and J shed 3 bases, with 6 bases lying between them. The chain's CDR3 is CASSLRVTDTQYF. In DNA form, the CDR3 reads TGTGCCAGCAGCTTAAGGGTTACAGATACGCAGTATTTT.

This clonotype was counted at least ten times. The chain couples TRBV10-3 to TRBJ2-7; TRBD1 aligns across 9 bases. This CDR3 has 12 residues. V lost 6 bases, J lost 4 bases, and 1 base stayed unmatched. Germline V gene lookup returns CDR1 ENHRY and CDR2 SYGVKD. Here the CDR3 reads CAIRDRGYEQYF. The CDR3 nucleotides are TGTGCCATCAGGGACAGGGGTTACGAGCAGTACTTC.

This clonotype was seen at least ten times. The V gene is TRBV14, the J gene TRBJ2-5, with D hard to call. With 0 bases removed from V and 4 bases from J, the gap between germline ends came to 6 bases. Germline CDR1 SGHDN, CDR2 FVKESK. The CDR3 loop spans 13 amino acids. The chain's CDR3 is CASSQEPGETQYF. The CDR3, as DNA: TGTGCCAGCAGCCAAGAACCGGGAGAGACCCAGTACTTC.

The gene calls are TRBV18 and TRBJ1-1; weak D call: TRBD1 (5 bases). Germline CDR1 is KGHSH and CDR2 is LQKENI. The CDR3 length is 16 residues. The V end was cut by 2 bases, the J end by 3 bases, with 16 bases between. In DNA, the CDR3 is TGTGCCAGCTCACCATTGAGGTTGGGGGAGGACACTGAAGCTTTCTTT. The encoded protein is CASSPLRLGEDTEAFF.